The clone carrying this T cell receptor (beta chain) came up once. Its antigen is currently unknown. Given the absence of the conserved phenylalanine or tryptophan at the CDR3 end, a read error is likely. These data originate in a study of tumor-infiltrating lymphocytes in primary liver carcinoma. Germline V gene lookup returns CDR1 LNHDA and CDR2 SQIVND (reference sequence). This CDR3 comprises 14 residues. Between the trimmed V and J ends, which lost 6 bases and 2 bases, there was a span of 14 bases. Between roughly 17 and 33 mg of unsorted bulk tissue served as the source from which RNA and DNA were co-extracted. Viable tumor cells exceeded 85% in all tumor samples. A constant-region primer primed TCR beta cDNA synthesis from 450 to 550 ng of total RNA. Nested multiplex PCR, run for three rounds with slightly modified ARM-PCR, yielded TCR beta libraries. TRBV1-TRBV30 forward and Cbeta reverse primers drove the first two roughly 10-cycle rounds. TCRdb called the multiplex PCR reads again in MiXCR, with one record for every CDR3 protein. This sample yields 99,000 or so distinct CDR3 sequences, of which around three quarters are seen a single time; around 8.8% belongs to the top ten.

Study-wide points: Tumors had a top-250-clone fraction that was significantly higher than blood (p = 0.039).

The sample taken for sequencing was liver tumor tissue from sampling region 5. Subset specified: tumor region T5, tumor centre. The chain uses TRBV19 and TRBJ2-7; perhaps TRBD2 as D (6 bases). The source of this sequence is a woman aged 55-75 years with primary liver carcinoma and hepatitis B virus infection. CDR3 protein: CASRAGTETYEQYL. As DNA, the CDR3 is TGTGCCAGTAGAGCCGGGACTGAGACCTACGAGCAGTACCTC.